These T cell receptor beta chains were read from a single sample in a study of Graves' ophthalmopathy and Graves' hyperthyroidism. TCRdb reprocessed the multiplex PCR reads with MiXCR, giving one entry per CDR3 protein. In the table there are 500,000 to 700,000 distinct CDR3 sequences, about two fifths of which are singletons. The sequencing sample was made of peripheral blood or thyroid tissue (not recorded which). All receptors come from an adult man with Graves' hyperthyroidism. Each CDR3 is given with its conserved first and last residue. D genes are given only for firm matches. Where a row states a size, it is once, few, many or the class of an expanded clone; other rows omit it.

J | V | D | size | DNA | CDR3
TRBJ1-5 | TRBV7-2 | - | - | TGTGCCAGCAGCTCAGGGGTCTTCTCGAATCAGCCCCAGCATTTT | CASSSGVFSNQPQHF
TRBJ2-5 | TRBV18 | TRBD2 | - | TGTGCCAGCTCACCACCGGGACTAGCGGAGACCCAGTACTTC | CASSPPGLAETQYF
TRBJ2-7 | TRBV19 | TRBD2 | once | TGTGCCAGTAGTACGGCCCGGACTAGCGGGAGGAGCTCCTACGAGCAGTACTTC | CASSTARTSGRSSYEQYF
TRBJ2-7 | TRBV19 | TRBD1 | - | TGTGCCAGTAGTATTACAGGGGCCTCTTACTCCTACGAGCAGTACTTC | CASSITGASYSYEQYF
TRBJ1-4 | TRBV15 | - | - | TGTGCCACCAGCAGAGCCGCGGGGGGGAGAGGCGAAAAACTGTTTTTT | CATSRAAGGRGEKLFF
TRBJ1-1 | TRBV4-1 | - | few | TGCGCCAGCCGGGCGGGAACGGCATTCCTGAACACTGAAGCTTTCTTT | CASRAGTAFLNTEAFF
TRBJ2-2 | TRBV2 | - | many | TGTGCCAGCAGTGAAGCGCTTCGACAGACCGGGGAGCTGTTTTTT | CASSEALRQTGELFF
TRBJ2-5 | TRBV7-9 | TRBD2 | - | TGTGTCAGCAGCCCTGGACTAGCGGGAGTGGAGACCCAGTACTTC | CVSSPGLAGVETQYF
TRBJ2-3 | TRBV7-9 | - | once | TGTGCCAGCAGCTTACATGGGGGTGCGCAGTATTTT | CASSLHGGAQYF
TRBJ2-7 | TRBV7-9 | TRBD1 | once | TGTGCCAGCAGCCGTACTCCGGGACAGGTTCACTACGAGCAGTACTTC | CASSRTPGQVHYEQYF